Below, 20 T cell receptor beta chains from the same sample are listed, as sequenced in a study of graft-versus-host responses after intestinal transplantation (dated by TCRdb to the early 2020s). Their target antigens are unknown. Interpreted using the paper, the time point label stands for: cells obtained before transplantation from donor or recipient. Receptors were amplified or captured by the immunoSEQ multiplex PCR assay. The clones in this table, taken by TCRdb from immuneACCESS, are in-frame only. Not every clone is retained; where verified, under half of the shortfall comes from an unresolved V gene, and the cause of the rest is unknown. The sample table records over 40,000 clones; about 95% of these occur just once. More than 0.45% of the sample goes to the ten largest clones. The sequences come from unstimulated CD8+ T cells sorted from spleen or lymph node cells, collected before transplant. The source is a human donor who was the organ donor for an intestinal transplant.

The chain recombines TRBV9 with TRBJ2-2, with a tentative D call TRBD1 (6 bases). V shed 3 bases and J shed 4 bases, with 13 bases lying between them. Germline lookup yields CDR1 SGDLS and CDR2 YYNGEE. The CDR3 has 15 residues. The CDR3, as DNA: TGTGCCAGCAGCGAACGACAGGAGCTCACCGGGGAGCTGTTTTTT. Its translation is CASSERQELTGELFF.

The chain recombines TRBV7-2 with TRBJ2-3; weak D call: TRBD2 (6 bases). V shed 0 bases and J shed 5 bases, with 9 bases lying between them. From germline, CDR1 is SGHTA and CDR2 FQGNSA. This CDR3 is 14 amino acids long. The CDR3 DNA follows: TGTGCCAGCAGCTTAGCGGGGGGAGAAGATACGCAGTATTTT. This codes for CASSLAGGEDTQYF.

In the case of this clone: At one end the junction does not follow the germline gene, possibly because of a read error. CDR3 nucleotide sequence: TGTGCCAGCAGCGCCAGCGGGGGGGCCGAGACCCGGTACTTC. This codes for CASSASGGAETRYF. V usage is TRBV9 and J usage is TRBJ2-5, with 10 bases fitting TRBD2. CDR1 is SGDLS, CDR2 YYNGEE, per germline. The CDR3 has 14 amino acids.

This chain joins TRBV29-1 and TRBJ1-2; possible D gene TRBD1, 5 bases. The CDR3 totals 12 residues. Germline CDR1 reads SQVTM; CDR2 reads ANQGSEA. Trimming removed 3 bases from V and 4 bases from J, with 9 bases in between. Here the CDR3 DNA reads TGCAGCGTTGATGGCGGGGGCTATGGCTACACCTTC. Translating gives CSVDGGGYGYTF.

The rearrangement joins TRBV4-3 to TRBJ1-4, with D perhaps TRBD1 (5 bases). V was trimmed by 1 base and J by 6 bases, leaving 21 bases between them. The CDR3 covers 18 residues. The germline CDR1 and CDR2 sequences are LGHNA and YSLEER. Here the CDR3 reads CASSQGPHVRGLYEKLFF. The CDR3 bases are TGCGCCAGCAGCCAAGGGCCTCATGTTCGGGGGTTGTATGAAAAACTGTTTTTT.

The CDR3 DNA is TGTGCCAGCAGCGGCCTGCGGGGGACCGATTACAATGAGCAGTTCTTC. This encodes CASSGLRGTDYNEQFF. The gene calls are TRBV7-9 and TRBJ2-1; 7 bases line up with TRBD2. Trimming cost V 5 bases and J 4 bases; bases outside gene matches: 11. The CDR3 length is 16 residues. Germline assignment: CDR1 SEHNR and CDR2 FQNEAQ (reference sequence).

This clone was seen just once. In DNA form, the CDR3 reads TGTGCCAGTAGTATCCCGTGGTCGGACCCGGTCCTAAACACTGAAGCTTTCTTT. Residues: CASSIPWSDPVLNTEAFF. The V gene is TRBV19, the J gene TRBJ1-1; D gene ambiguous. Trimming pared 3 bases from V and 2 bases from J, leaving 22 bases between. CDR1 is LNHDA and CDR2 is SQIVND in the germline V gene (reference sequence). This CDR3 is 18 amino acids long.

V usage is TRBV28 and J usage is TRBJ1-5, with 11 bases identical to TRBD1. The CDR3 contains 18 residues. Germline assignment: CDR1 MDHEN and CDR2 SYDVKM. Trimming took 2 bases from V and 3 from J; bases not matched to a gene: 9. Here the CDR3 DNA reads TGTGCCAGCAGTTTAAAAGAAGGACAGGGGGCACTCAATCAGCCCCAGCATTTT. Protein: CASSLKEGQGALNQPQHF.

For this clone: Other DNA sequences within the sample encode an identical CDR3. The V gene is TRBV9, the J gene TRBJ1-2; the D is unclear. V lost 4 bases and J lost 4, with 11 bases in between. This CDR3 is 13 amino acids long. Germline V gene sequence: CDR1 SGDLS, CDR2 YYNGEE. Here the CDR3 DNA reads TGTGCCAGCAGCCCGGGTACCGGCTATGGCTACACCTTC. Translation: CASSPGTGYGYTF. The whole variable domain, remainder taken from reference TRBV9 and TRBJ1-2, is DSGVTQTPKHLITATGQRVTLRCSPRSGDLSVYWYQQSLDQGLQFLIQYYNGEERAKGNILERFSAQQFPDLHSELNLSSLELGDSALYFCASSPGTGYGYTFGSGTRLTVV.

This clone was seen a single time. This chain links TRBV27 with TRBJ2-7; 7 nucleotides match TRBD1. The V gene end was trimmed by 5 bases and the J gene end by 3 bases; junction bases not matched to a gene: 7. The length of the CDR3 is 14 residues. The germline V gene has CDR1 MNHEY and CDR2 SMNVEV (reference sequence). The CDR3 DNA reads as TGTGCCAGCAGTACGACAGGGAGAGACTACGAGCAGTACTTC. Translated: CASSTTGRDYEQYF.

This clone was recorded only once. This chain uses TRBV4-2 with TRBJ1-1, with D hard to call. Germline assignment: CDR1 LGHNA and CDR2 YNFKEQ. V lost 3 bases to trimming and J lost 2 bases, with 13 bases between them. This CDR3 has 15 residues. CDR3: CASSQFLWGNTEAFF. In DNA form, the CDR3 reads TGTGCCAGCAGCCAGTTCCTGTGGGGTAACACTGAAGCTTTCTTT.

As concerns this clone: One end of the junction varies from germline; a read error may be responsible. V usage is TRBV6-5 and J usage is TRBJ1-1; 7 bases are a match to TRBD1. Germline CDR1 and CDR2: MNHEY and SVGAGI. The CDR3 is 13 residues long. This CDR3 reads CASSQTGNPEAFF. DNA for the CDR3: TGTGCCAGCAGTCAGACAGGGAACCCTGAAGCTTTCTTT.

The V and J genes are TRBV6-1 and TRBJ2-7, with TRBD2 matching 10 bases. The trim removed 6 bases at V and 3 bases at J, leaving 8 bases unmatched. The germline CDR1 and CDR2 sequences are MNHNS and SASEGT. CDR3 length: 15 residues. The CDR3: CASRPGLAESYEQYF. The CDR3 nucleotides are TGTGCCAGCAGGCCCGGACTAGCGGAAAGCTACGAGCAGTACTTC.

The chain carries TRBV7-9 and TRBJ2-5; 13 bases match TRBD2. Germline CDR1 reads SEHNR; CDR2 reads FQNEAQ (reference sequence). The CDR3 runs 15 residues. With 6 bases clipped from V and 4 bases from J, the junction kept 5 bases outside the gene matches. CDR3 in amino acids: CASSSTSGGPETQYF. As DNA, the CDR3 is TGTGCCAGCAGTTCGACTAGCGGGGGGCCAGAGACCCAGTACTTC.

The chain joins TRBV7-8 to TRBJ1-2; D ambiguous. Deletions cut 4 bases from V and 4 bases from J, with 16 bases between. Germline V lookup: CDR1 SGHVS, CDR2 FQNEAQ. The CDR3 runs 15 residues. The CDR3 DNA reads as TGTGCCAGCAGCTCTCGTCGGGTTTTCGTCTATGGCTACACCTTC. Its translation: CASSSRRVFVYGYTF.

The genes are TRBV27 and TRBJ2-7; D might be TRBD2 (6 bases). CDR3 size: 12 residues. Trimming left V 8 bases short and J 3 bases short, with 11 bases between. Germline CDR1 is MNHEY and CDR2 is SMNVEV (reference sequence). CDR3 residues: CASGRSIYEQYF. CDR3 DNA sequence: TGTGCCAGCGGGAGGTCTATCTACGAGCAGTACTTC.

The chain carries TRBV7-6 and TRBJ2-3; TRBD1 is a possible D gene (6 bases). Deletions cut 1 base from V and 0 bases from J, with 20 bases between. The germline CDR1 and CDR2 sequences are SGHVS and FNYEAQ. This CDR3 contains 19 residues. The CDR3 reads CASSLVEIGGDMSTDTQYF. The DNA for the CDR3 is TGTGCCAGCAGCTTAGTGGAAATAGGGGGAGATATGAGCACAGATACGCAGTATTTT. The full variable domain, in which reference TRBV7-6 and TRBJ2-3 provide the parts outside the CDR3, is GAGVSQSPRYKVTKRGQDVALRCDPISGHVSLYWYRQALGQGPEFLTYFNYEAQQDKSGLPNDRFSAERPEGSISTLTIQRTEQRDSAMYRCASSLVEIGGDMSTDTQYFGPGTRLTVL.

The V gene is TRBV25-1, the J gene TRBJ2-5, with no clear D. Germline loops: CDR1 MGHDK, CDR2 SYGVNS. The CDR3 is 16 amino acids. V gave up 3 bases and J gave up 5 bases, with 19 bases separating them. CDR3 DNA sequence: TGTGCCAGCAGTGATCTCCTGGGAACAATTCGGGAGACCCAGTACTTC. Protein: CASSDLLGTIRETQYF.

This chain joins TRBV10-2 and TRBJ1-3; D not certain. V lost 2 bases and J 5 bases, leaving 10 bases between the germline ends. The CDR3 is 14 amino acids. Germline CDR1 and CDR2: WSHSY and SAAADI. DNA for the CDR3: TGCGCCAGCAGTGAGGGGGAGCGAAGAAACACCATATATTTT. It specifies CASSEGERRNTIYF.

V is TRBV27 and J is TRBJ2-7, with 7 positions matching TRBD1. J gave up 3 bases and V 5 bases, and 7 bases lay outside the gene matches. Germline values: CDR1 MNHEY, CDR2 SMNVEV (reference sequence). This CDR3 region has 14 residues. The DNA of the CDR3 is TGTGCCAGCAGTCCGCGGACAGGTCTCTACGAGCAGTACTTC. Protein sequence: CASSPRTGLYEQYF.